The rows below give T cell receptor beta chains drawn from one sample of a study of Graves' ophthalmopathy and Graves' hyperthyroidism. TCRdb re-derived calls from the multiplex PCR reads in MiXCR, one entry per CDR3 protein. The sample lists some 170,000 distinct CDR3 sequences, around 39% seen once, with nearly 9% in the top ten. Sequencing input: peripheral blood. Receptors were obtained from a man aged 25-45 years with Graves' ophthalmopathy. The CDR3 runs from the conserved cysteine through the conserved F or W. A D gene is named only where the DNA matches it firmly. Not all rows give a size; the values are once, few, many and, for expanded clones, a class.

d_call	clone_size	v_call	j_call	cdr3_aa	cdr3_nt
NA	NA	TRBV27	TRBJ2-7	CASSLSSGYGEQYF	TGTGCCAGCAGTTTATCTTCGGGGTATGGCGAGCAGTACTTC
NA	NA	TRBV12-5	TRBJ1-1	CASGRKNPANTEAFF	TGTGCTAGTGGACGAAAAAACCCTGCAAACACTGAAGCTTTCTTT
NA	many	TRBV18	TRBJ2-5	CASSPTGEEETQYF	TGTGCCAGCTCACCTACAGGGGAGGAAGAGACCCAGTACTTC
NA	many	TRBV19	TRBJ1-1	CASSIAGYTEAFF	TGTGCCAGTAGTATAGCAGGGTACACTGAAGCTTTCTTT
NA	NA	TRBV2	TRBJ2-5	CASSVVCQETQYF	TGTGCCAGCAGTGTAGTCTGCCAAGAGACCCAGTACTTC
NA	many	TRBV5-1	TRBJ2-2	CASSSFRSTGELFF	TGCGCCAGCAGCTCTTTTAGGAGTACCGGGGAGCTGTTTTTT
NA	once	TRBV12-3/TRBV12-4	TRBJ1-1	CASSVGINTEAFF	TGTGCCAGCAGTGTCGGTATTAACACTGAAGCTTTCTTT
TRBD1	NA	TRBV28	TRBJ1-1	CASSAHRTGNTEAFF	TGTGCCAGCAGTGCCCACCGGACAGGGAACACTGAAGCTTTCTTT
NA	many	TRBV28	TRBJ2-7	CASSSPRGDYEQYF	TGTGCCAGCAGTAGCCCTCGGGGAGATTACGAGCAGTACTTC
NA	NA	TRBV6-2/TRBV6-3	TRBJ1-5	CASSYHRTLPQHF	TGTGCCAGCAGTTACCACCGCACCTTGCCCCAGCATTTT
NA	NA	TRBV6-1	TRBJ1-2	CASIARGAHGFYGYTF	TGTGCCAGCATCGCTCGGGGGGCGCATGGGTTCTATGGCTACACCTTC
NA	NA	TRBV12-3/TRBV12-4	TRBJ2-5	CASSLWEIRETQYF	TGTGCCAGCAGTTTATGGGAGATTAGGGAGACCCAGTACTTC
TRBD2	many	TRBV6-5	TRBJ2-5	CASSRPLAGESETQYF	TGTGCCAGCAGTCGGCCACTAGCGGGAGAGTCAGAGACCCAGTACTTC
NA	NA	TRBV6-1	TRBJ1-5	CASSTGSQQPQHF	TGTGCCAGCAGTACAGGTTCCCAACAGCCCCAGCATTTT
TRBD2	NA	TRBV7-8	TRBJ2-7	CASSLGGTSGREEQYF	TGTGCCAGCAGCTTAGGGGGGACTAGCGGGAGAGAGGAGCAGTACTTC
TRBD2	many	TRBV20-1	TRBJ2-7	CSARDLAGVSYEQYF	TGCAGTGCTAGAGATCTAGCGGGAGTATCCTACGAGCAGTACTTC
NA	NA	TRBV4-3	TRBJ1-1	CASSQGSGSTEAFF	TGCGCCAGCAGCCAAGGGTCGGGGAGTACTGAAGCTTTCTTT
NA	many	TRBV4-1	TRBJ2-7	CASSQDPLGYEQYF	TGCGCCAGCAGCCAAGATCCGCTGGGTTACGAGCAGTACTTC
NA	NA	TRBV6-2/TRBV6-3	TRBJ2-7	CAGGIVYEQYF	TGTGCCGGGGGGATAGTCTACGAGCAGTACTTC
NA	many	TRBV27	TRBJ2-5	CASSPPGRAGETQYF	TGTGCCAGCAGCCCACCCGGGCGGGCTGGGGAGACCCAGTACTTC
NA	many	TRBV19	TRBJ1-3	CASSKRTAPAYF	TGTGCCAGTAGTAAACGGACAGCCCCCGCATATTTT
TRBD1	NA	TRBV6-2/TRBV6-3	TRBJ2-2	CASSITGQGNTGELFF	TGTGCCAGCAGCATTACGGGACAGGGCAACACCGGGGAGCTGTTTTTT
TRBD2	once	TRBV6-5	TRBJ2-5	CASSYSTSGSQETQYF	TGTGCCAGCAGTTATTCAACTAGCGGGAGCCAAGAGACCCAGTACTTC
NA	many	TRBV5-5	TRBJ1-5	CASSVGAVNQPQHF	TGTGCCAGCAGCGTGGGAGCCGTCAATCAGCCCCAGCATTTT
NA	few	TRBV11-2	TRBJ1-1	CASSLDWEGTNTEAFF	TGTGCCAGCAGCTTAGACTGGGAGGGGACGAACACTGAAGCTTTCTTT
NA	many	TRBV10-3	TRBJ2-5	CAIRGQEETQYF	TGTGCCATCAGGGGACAAGAAGAGACCCAGTACTTC
NA	many	TRBV7-2	TRBJ2-5	CASSSGEAPYF	TGTGCCAGCAGCTCCGGGGAAGCTCCGTACTTC
NA	many	TRBV28	TRBJ1-5	CASSLEGDSNQPQHF	TGTGCCAGCAGTTTAGAAGGGGATAGCAATCAGCCCCAGCATTTT
TRBD1	few	TRBV12-3/TRBV12-4	TRBJ1-2	CASSVGTARRRGYTF	TGTGCCAGCAGTGTCGGGACAGCGCGCAGAAGGGGCTACACCTTC
NA	many	TRBV11-1	TRBJ2-2	CASSLAPAPNTGELFF	TGTGCCAGCAGCTTAGCGCCAGCCCCGAACACCGGGGAGCTGTTTTTT
TRBD2	few	TRBV12-3/TRBV12-4	TRBJ2-5	CATRAGGTKTQYF	TGTGCCACAAGAGCGGGGGGGACGAAGACCCAGTACTTC
TRBD1	many	TRBV20-1	TRBJ2-7	CSAATGPWDEQYF	TGCAGTGCCGCGACAGGGCCTTGGGACGAGCAGTACTTC
NA	NA	TRBV6-1	TRBJ1-3	CASSEARYSGNTIYF	TGTGCCAGCAGTGAAGCGCGGTACTCTGGAAACACCATATATTTT
NA	many	TRBV5-1	TRBJ1-1	CASSSTDRSGAFF	TGCGCCAGCAGTTCGACGGACCGAAGTGGAGCTTTCTTT
NA	many	TRBV19	TRBJ1-5	CASSIPWGFSLGQPQHF	TGTGCCAGTAGTATTCCGTGGGGGTTCTCTCTTGGACAGCCCCAGCATTTT
NA	NA	TRBV6-1	TRBJ1-1	CASSGGRPGNTEAFF	TGTGCCAGCAGCGGCGGACGGCCGGGAAACACTGAAGCTTTCTTT
NA	many	TRBV7-2	TRBJ2-7	CASSMDGTGEQYF	TGTGCCAGCAGCATGGACGGGACGGGGGAGCAGTACTTC
NA	NA	TRBV29-1	TRBJ1-1	CSVLTGLNTEAFF	TGCAGCGTCCTGACAGGCCTGAACACTGAAGCTTTCTTT
TRBD1	many	TRBV12-3/TRBV12-4	TRBJ2-5	CASSPGQGAAGPQYF	TGTGCCAGCAGTCCAGGACAGGGCGCCGCTGGGCCCCAGTACTTC
NA	NA	TRBV12-3/TRBV12-4	TRBJ2-2	CASSDYTTGELFF	TGTGCCAGCAGCGATTACACCACCGGGGAGCTGTTTTTT
NA	many	TRBV7-9	TRBJ1-1	CASGAEMNTEAFF	TGTGCCAGCGGTGCAGAAATGAACACTGAAGCTTTCTTT
NA	many	TRBV6-5	TRBJ1-2	CASSYSTSNFYTF	TGTGCCAGCAGTTACTCGACGTCAAATTTTTACACCTTC
TRBD1	NA	TRBV19	TRBJ1-1	CASSIYGQGTGNTEAFF	TGTGCCAGTAGTATATATGGACAGGGGACAGGGAACACTGAAGCTTTCTTT
NA	NA	TRBV28	TRBJ2-5	CASSPRSFRATQYF	TGTGCCAGCAGTCCAAGGTCCTTCCGCGCGACCCAGTACTTC
NA	many	TRBV20-1	TRBJ1-3	CSARVSIGNTIYF	TGCAGTGCTAGAGTGAGCATTGGAAACACCATATATTTT
NA	NA	TRBV6-5	TRBJ1-1	CASSYPWGQLNTEAFF	TGTGCCAGCAGTTACCCTTGGGGACAATTGAACACTGAAGCTTTCTTT
TRBD2	NA	TRBV19	TRBJ2-7	CASSIERGGSYEQYF	TGTGCCAGTAGTATCGAGCGGGGGGGCTCCTACGAGCAGTACTTC
TRBD2	NA	TRBV4-3	TRBJ2-2	CASSQGTRGTGELFF	TGCGCCAGCAGCCAGGGGACTAGAGGCACCGGGGAGCTGTTTTTT
NA	NA	TRBV28	TRBJ2-5	CASRDSQAETQYF	TGTGCCAGCAGGGACTCCCAGGCAGAGACCCAGTACTTC
NA	many	TRBV28	TRBJ1-5	CASSLFSGQSNQPQHF	TGTGCCAGCAGTTTATTCTCCGGACAGAGCAATCAGCCCCAGCATTTT
NA	NA	TRBV6-2/TRBV6-3	TRBJ2-5	CASSYLVFGTQYF	TGTGCCAGCAGTTATCTGGTATTCGGGACCCAGTACTTC
TRBD1	NA	TRBV6-2/TRBV6-3	TRBJ1-2	CASTSRDRDYGYTF	TGTGCCAGCACTTCCCGGGACAGAGACTATGGCTACACCTTC
NA	NA	TRBV6-1	TRBJ1-1	CASSARGGDAFF	TGTGCCAGCAGTGCCAGAGGAGGGGACGCTTTCTTT
NA	many	TRBV6-2/TRBV6-3	TRBJ2-7	CASSLREYDEQYF	TGTGCCAGCAGTTTACGGGAGTACGACGAGCAGTACTTC
TRBD1	many	TRBV30	TRBJ1-6	CAWTTGDRSPLHF	TGTGCCTGGACGACAGGGGATCGATCACCCCTCCACTTT
NA	once	TRBV28	TRBJ1-5	CASKGGGEGVPQPQHF	TGTGCCAGCAAGGGAGGAGGGGAGGGGGTCCCTCAGCCCCAGCATTTT
TRBD1	many	TRBV7-9	TRBJ1-2	CASSFLRDRHGYTF	TGTGCCAGCAGCTTTCTCCGGGACAGGCACGGCTACACCTTC
TRBD1	many	TRBV6-5	TRBJ2-5	CASSTGAMETQYF	TGTGCCAGCAGTACAGGGGCGATGGAGACCCAGTACTTC
NA	many	TRBV20-1	TRBJ1-5	CSARDMRGGDNQPQHF	TGCAGTGCTAGAGATATGAGGGGGGGAGACAATCAGCCCCAGCATTTT